This is a list of T cell receptor beta chains from one sample in a study of blood T cell repertoires in COVID-19. TCRdb keeps only in-frame clones here, not all; method: immunoSEQ multiplex PCR. The sample has some 260,000 clones; about 80% are singletons. The specimen was peripheral blood. Every receptor here comes from a woman aged 80 or older with acute or convalescent COVID-19. Each CDR3 is given with its conserved first and last residue. Each record gives: D gene, J gene, V gene, clone size, CDR3 protein, CDR3 DNA. D genes are given only for firm matches. Not all rows give a size; the values are once, few, many and, for expanded clones, a class.

NA	TRBJ2-1	TRBV5-1	NA	CASSLAGTGNNNEQFF	TGCGCCAGCAGCTTAGCGGGGACAGGCAACAACAATGAGCAGTTCTTC
NA	TRBJ1-1	TRBV6-6	NA	CASARKMNTEAFF	TGTGCCAGTGCGCGGAAAATGAACACTGAAGCTTTCTTT
NA	TRBJ2-3	TRBV5-8	NA	CATLRIWRDTQYF	TGTGCCACCCTCAGAATATGGCGGGATACGCAGTATTTT
TRBD2	TRBJ2-1	TRBV4-2	NA	CASSQDRGAGGPYEQFF	TGTGCCAGCAGCCAAGATCGTGGTGCGGGAGGGCCGTATGAGCAGTTCTTC
TRBD1	TRBJ2-7	TRBV19	NA	CASSIAGTVTYEQYF	TGTGCCAGTAGTATCGCCGGGACAGTCACCTACGAGCAGTACTTC
NA	TRBJ1-5	TRBV27	few	CASSWAGWEPQHF	TGTGCCAGCAGTTGGGCAGGGTGGGAGCCCCAGCATTTT
NA	TRBJ1-1	TRBV6-5	NA	CASRTITEAFF	TGTGCCAGCAGGACAATCACTGAAGCTTTCTTT
TRBD1	TRBJ1-6	TRBV6-5	NA	CASKDGWDRLHF	TGTGCCAGCAAGGACGGGTGGGACAGGCTCCACTTT
NA	TRBJ1-4	TRBV19	NA	CASSIDGQEKLFF	TGTGCCAGTAGTATAGATGGACAGGAAAAACTGTTTTTT
NA	TRBJ2-7	TRBV15	once	CATSNLQGYEQYF	TGTGCCACCAGCAACCTACAGGGCTACGAGCAGTACTTC
TRBD2	TRBJ2-7	TRBV15	NA	CATSREGLAGLSHEQYF	TGTGCCACCAGCAGAGAGGGACTAGCGGGATTAAGCCACGAGCAGTACTTC
TRBD1	TRBJ1-6	TRBV3-1/TRBV3-2	NA	CASSQEDRHNSPLHF	TGTGCCAGCAGCCAAGAGGACAGGCATAATTCACCCCTCCACTTT
NA	TRBJ1-1	TRBV21-1	NA	CASSKTGTATEAFF	TGTGCCAGCAGCAAAACCGGGACAGCCACTGAAGCTTTCTTT
NA	TRBJ2-2	TRBV6-6	NA	CASSYSGANTGELFF	TGTGCCAGCAGTTACTCTGGGGCTAACACCGGGGAGCTGTTTTTT
NA	TRBJ1-2	TRBV29-1	NA	CSVGWAPNYGYTF	TGCAGCGTTGGTTGGGCTCCTAACTATGGCTACACCTTC
NA	TRBJ1-4	TRBV14	NA	CASSQMLEDEKLFF	TGTGCCAGCAGCCAGATGCTAGAAGATGAAAAACTGTTTTTT